This T cell receptor (beta chain) comes out of a study of T cell changes during pregnancy in multiple sclerosis. The data were produced by immunoSEQ multiplex PCR, yet TCRdb's version contains in-frame clones alone and is incomplete. The sample shows over 50,000 clones, more than 75% of them seen only once. In germline, CDR1 is SGHKS, CDR2 YYEKEE (reference sequence). Trimming took off 4 bases at V and 10 bases at J, with 15 bases between the two ends. This CDR3 contains 13 residues. The material sequenced was peripheral blood from another person, used as feeder cells. This TCR derives from a human donor whose cells served as feeder cells for cultures in a pregnancy study. The J gene is TRBJ2-1, the V gene TRBV5-5; D unclear. For the CDR3, the DNA is TGTGCCAGCAGCCCGAACCAGCTTTACGAGCAGTTCTTC. Residues: CASSPNQLYEQFF.